This T cell receptor (beta chain) is drawn from a study of graft-versus-host responses after intestinal transplantation. Study conclusions and caveats: Marrow from the recipient contained GvH clones, some of which had appeared first in ileum or blood.

Profiling relied on immunoSEQ multiplex PCR, and the TCRdb table lists in-frame clones only, not all of them. The data hold some 4,400 clones, with around 30% observed a single time. Relative to its sample, this clone is medium-sized. This receptor was identified in a human patient who received an intestinal transplant. Specimen: alloreactive CD4+ T cells from a mixed lymphocyte reaction culture, collected before intestinal transplant. Subset meaning: CFSE-low proliferating T cells sorted from roughly six-day pre-transplant mixed lymphocyte reaction (GvH or HvG direction).

CDR3 bases: TGTGCCAGCAGCTTGGGACGGGGGGTGTACAATGAGCAGTTCTTC. This translates into CASSLGRGVYNEQFF. The gene calls are TRBV11-3 and TRBJ2-1, with TRBD2 identical over 7 bases. Unmatched junction bases numbered 6, after V lost 3 bases and J lost 4 bases. This CDR3 has 15 amino acids. Looked up from germline, CDR1 is SGHNT and CDR2 is YENEEA.